At least ten counts were recorded for the clone carrying this T cell receptor beta chain. Its antigen is still unknown. This CDR3 is 15 amino acids long. Looked up from germline, CDR1 is SGHRS and CDR2 is YFSETQ. The V segment lost 4 bases and the J segment 7 bases; nucleotides outside the gene matches: 8. This sample is drawn from a study of read filtering for tumor transcriptome and immune sequencing. Study-wide points: Sorted CD138-negative bone marrow cells were not purified T cells.

The library was built from around 0.4 ug RNA with molecular barcoded adaptors for alpha/delta and beta/gamma chains. From the reads, TCRdb called clonotypes with MiXCR, one entry per CDR3 protein. The profile shows about 58,000 distinct CDR3 sequences, around 12% of them singletons. Sequencing used a population of CD138-negative cells sorted from bone marrow. This chain uses TRBV5-1 with TRBJ2-1, with 10 bases aligning to TRBD1. This TCR was sampled from a donor aged 40 or older with multiple myeloma. The CDR3 DNA reads as TGCGCCAGCAGCCCCGACAGGGGGCTAGAGAATGAGCAGTTCTTC. This codes for CASSPDRGLENEQFF.